The clone carrying this TCR beta chain has just one count. Its antigen is as yet unknown. This sample is part of a study of OX40 agonist ivuxolimab in advanced cancers. Study in general: The study gave patients intravenous ivuxolimab at 0.01 to 10 mg/kg every 2 weeks. Points from the study as a whole: The study found that CD8+ T cells averaged more expanded clones than CD4+.

Some clones are missing from TCRdb's copy, which holds only in-frame ones; the method was immunoSEQ multiplex PCR. The sample includes 65,000 to 95,000 clones, more than 85% of them seen just once. With 7 bases removed from V and 6 bases from J, the gap between germline ends came to 19 bases. This CDR3 has 14 amino acids. The germline V gene has CDR1 SNHLY and CDR2 FYNNEI. The origin of this receptor is an adult with an advanced solid tumor such as melanoma, head and neck, liver or kidney cancer. The starting material was CD4+ or CD8+ T cells sorted from blood, obtained in a trial of the OX40 agonist ivuxolimab. The chain is built from TRBV2 and TRBJ2-7; TRBD1 is a possible D gene (6 bases). In DNA, the CDR3 is TGTGCCAGCATAGGACAAACAGGGAAAGGCGAGCAGTACTTC. Protein: CASIGQTGKGEQYF. Drawing the rest from reference TRBV2 and TRBJ2-7, the complete variable domain is EPEVTQTPSHQVTQMGQEVILRCVPISNHLYFYWYRQILGQKVEFLVSFYNNEISEKSEIFDDQFSVERPDGSNFTLKIRSTKLEDSAMYFCASIGQTGKGEQYFGPGTRLTVT.